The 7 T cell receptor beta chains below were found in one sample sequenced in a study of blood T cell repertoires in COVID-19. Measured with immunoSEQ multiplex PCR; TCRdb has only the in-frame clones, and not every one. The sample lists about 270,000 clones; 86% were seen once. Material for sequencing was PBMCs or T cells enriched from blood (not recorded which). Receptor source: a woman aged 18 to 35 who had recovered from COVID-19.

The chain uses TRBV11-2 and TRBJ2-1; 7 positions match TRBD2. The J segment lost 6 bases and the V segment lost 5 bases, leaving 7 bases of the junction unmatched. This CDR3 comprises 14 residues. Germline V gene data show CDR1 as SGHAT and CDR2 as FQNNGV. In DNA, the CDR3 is TGTGCCAGCAGCCGCACCGGACTAGGCAATGAGCAGTTCTTC. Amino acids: CASSRTGLGNEQFF.

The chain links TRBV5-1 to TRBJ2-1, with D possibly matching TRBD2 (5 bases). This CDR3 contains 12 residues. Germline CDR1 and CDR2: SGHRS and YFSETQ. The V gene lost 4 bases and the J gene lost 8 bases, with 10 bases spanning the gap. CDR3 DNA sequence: TGCGCCAGCAGCCGGGCGGGTCATGAGCAGTTCTTC. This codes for CASSRAGHEQFF.

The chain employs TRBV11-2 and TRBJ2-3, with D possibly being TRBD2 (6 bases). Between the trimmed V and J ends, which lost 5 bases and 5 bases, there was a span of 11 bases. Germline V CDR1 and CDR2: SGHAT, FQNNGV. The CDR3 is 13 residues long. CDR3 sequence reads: CASSAGTGDTQYF. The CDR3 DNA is TGTGCCAGCAGCGCCGGGACTGGAGATACGCAGTATTTT. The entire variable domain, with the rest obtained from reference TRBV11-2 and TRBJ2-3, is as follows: EAGVAQSPRYKIIEKRQSVAFWCNPISGHATLYWYQQILGQGPKLLIQFQNNGVVDDSQLPKDRFSAERLKGVDSTLKIQPAKLEDSAVYLCASSAGTGDTQYFGPGTRLTVL.

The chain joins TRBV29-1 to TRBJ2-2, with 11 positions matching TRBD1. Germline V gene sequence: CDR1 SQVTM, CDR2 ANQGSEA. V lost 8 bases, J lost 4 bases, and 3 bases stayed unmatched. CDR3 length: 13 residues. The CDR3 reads CSYGTGGTGELFF. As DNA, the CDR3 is TGCAGCTACGGGACAGGGGGCACCGGGGAGCTGTTTTTT.

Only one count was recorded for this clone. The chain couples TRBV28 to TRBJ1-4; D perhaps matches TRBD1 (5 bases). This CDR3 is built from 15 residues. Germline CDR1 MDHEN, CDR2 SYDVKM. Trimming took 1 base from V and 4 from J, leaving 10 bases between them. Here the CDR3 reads CASSLSGNGNEKLFF. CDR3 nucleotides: TGTGCCAGCAGTTTATCAGGGAATGGTAATGAAAAACTGTTTTTT.

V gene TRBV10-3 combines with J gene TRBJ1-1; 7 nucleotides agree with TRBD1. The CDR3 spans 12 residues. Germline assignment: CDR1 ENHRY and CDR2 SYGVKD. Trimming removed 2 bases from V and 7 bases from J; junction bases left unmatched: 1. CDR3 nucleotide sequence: TGTGCCATCAGTGAGACAGGGGTTGAAGCTTTCTTT. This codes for CAISETGVEAFF.

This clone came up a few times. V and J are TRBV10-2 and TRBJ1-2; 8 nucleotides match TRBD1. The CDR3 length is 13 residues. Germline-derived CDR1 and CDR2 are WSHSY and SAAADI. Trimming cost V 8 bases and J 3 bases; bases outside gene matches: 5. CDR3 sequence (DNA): TGCGCCAGCGTGCAGGGGGCGGACTATGGCTACACCTTC. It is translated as CASVQGADYGYTF.